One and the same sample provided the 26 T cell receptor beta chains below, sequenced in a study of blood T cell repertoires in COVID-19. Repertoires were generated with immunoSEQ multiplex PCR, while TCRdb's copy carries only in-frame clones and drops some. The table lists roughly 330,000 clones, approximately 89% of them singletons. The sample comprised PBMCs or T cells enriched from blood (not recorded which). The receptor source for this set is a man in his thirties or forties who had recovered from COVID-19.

CDR3 in DNA: TGTGCCAGCAGTACCACCGGGACAGGGGGCTTCGAGCAGTACTTC. It encodes CASSTTGTGGFEQYF. This rearrangement joins TRBV28 to TRBJ2-7; 12 bases agree with TRBD1. CDR1 MDHEN and CDR2 SYDVKM come from the germline V gene. The V gene end was trimmed by 5 bases and the J gene end by 6 bases; junction bases not matched to a gene: 8. CDR3 size: 15 residues.

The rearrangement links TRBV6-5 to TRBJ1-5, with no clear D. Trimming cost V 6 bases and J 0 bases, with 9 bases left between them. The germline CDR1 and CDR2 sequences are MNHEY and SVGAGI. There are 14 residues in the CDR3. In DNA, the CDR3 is TGTGCCAGCAGGGACCGGGGTAGCAATCAGCCCCAGCATTTT. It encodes CASRDRGSNQPQHF.

CDR3 in DNA: TGTGCCAGCAGCTCCCTCACAGGGGACACTGAAGCTTTCTTT. Its translation: CASSSLTGDTEAFF. The chain carries TRBV5-6 and TRBJ1-1; 7 bases fit TRBD1. Germline-derived CDR1 and CDR2 are SGHDT and YYEEEE. The J segment lost 3 bases and the V segment lost 3 bases, leaving 5 bases of the junction unmatched. The CDR3 loop spans 14 amino acids.

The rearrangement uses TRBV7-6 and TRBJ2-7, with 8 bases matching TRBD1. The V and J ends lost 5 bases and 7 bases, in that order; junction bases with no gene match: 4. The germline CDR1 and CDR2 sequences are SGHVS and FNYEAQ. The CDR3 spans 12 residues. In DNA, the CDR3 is TGTGCCAGCAGCACCGGGACAGGTGAGCAGTACTTC. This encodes CASSTGTGEQYF.

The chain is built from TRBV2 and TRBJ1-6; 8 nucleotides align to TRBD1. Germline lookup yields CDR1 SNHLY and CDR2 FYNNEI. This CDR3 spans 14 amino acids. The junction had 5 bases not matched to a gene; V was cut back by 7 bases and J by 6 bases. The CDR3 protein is CASTRQGFNSPLHF. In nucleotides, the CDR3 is TGTGCCAGCACCCGACAGGGGTTTAATTCACCCCTCCACTTT.

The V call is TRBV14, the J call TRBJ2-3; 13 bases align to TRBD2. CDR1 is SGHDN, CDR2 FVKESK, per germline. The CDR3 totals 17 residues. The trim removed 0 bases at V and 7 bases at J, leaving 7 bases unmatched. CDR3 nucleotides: TGTGCCAGCAGCCAAGATCTTGAGGGACTAGCGGGGTATACGCAGTATTTT. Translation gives CASSQDLEGLAGYTQYF.

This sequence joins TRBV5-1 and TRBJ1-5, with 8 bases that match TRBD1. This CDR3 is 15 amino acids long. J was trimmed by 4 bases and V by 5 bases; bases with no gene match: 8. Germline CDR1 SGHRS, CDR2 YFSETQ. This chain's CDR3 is CASRSGQGANQPQHF. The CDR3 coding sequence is TGCGCCAGCAGAAGTGGGCAGGGGGCAAATCAGCCCCAGCATTTT.

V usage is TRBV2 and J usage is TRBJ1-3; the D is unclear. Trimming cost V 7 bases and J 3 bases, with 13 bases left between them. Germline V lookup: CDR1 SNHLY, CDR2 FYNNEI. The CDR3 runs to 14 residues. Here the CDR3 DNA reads TGTGCCAGCATTAAGCTTATGAGTGGAAACACCATATATTTT. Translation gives CASIKLMSGNTIYF.

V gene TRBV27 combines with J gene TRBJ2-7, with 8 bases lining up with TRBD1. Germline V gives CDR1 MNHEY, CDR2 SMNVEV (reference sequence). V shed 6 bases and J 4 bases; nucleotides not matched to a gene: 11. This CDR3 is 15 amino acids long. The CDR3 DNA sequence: TGTGCCAGCAGCCCGCGGACAGGGAGAGAATACGAGCAGTACTTC. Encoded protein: CASSPRTGREYEQYF.

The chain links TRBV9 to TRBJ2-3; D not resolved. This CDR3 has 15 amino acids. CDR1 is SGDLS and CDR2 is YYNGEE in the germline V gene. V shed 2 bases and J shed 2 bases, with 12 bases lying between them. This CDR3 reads CASSVVSLFTDTQYF. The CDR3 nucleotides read TGTGCCAGCAGCGTTGTCTCCTTATTCACAGATACGCAGTATTTT. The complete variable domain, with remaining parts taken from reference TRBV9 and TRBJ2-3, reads DSGVTQTPKHLITATGQRVTLRCSPRSGDLSVYWYQQSLDQGLQFLIQYYNGEERAKGNILERFSAQQFPDLHSELNLSSLELGDSALYFCASSVVSLFTDTQYFGPGTRLTVL.

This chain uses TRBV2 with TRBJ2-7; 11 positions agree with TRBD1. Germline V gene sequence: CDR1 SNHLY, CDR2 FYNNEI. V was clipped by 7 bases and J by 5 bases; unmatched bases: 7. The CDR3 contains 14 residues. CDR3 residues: CASNQVGQGDEQYF. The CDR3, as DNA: TGTGCCAGCAATCAGGTGGGACAGGGGGACGAGCAGTACTTC.

CDR3 amino acids: CASSVDTYEQYF. DNA of the CDR3: TGTGCCAGCAGCGTGGACACCTACGAGCAGTACTTC. This chain uses TRBV13 with TRBJ2-7; D possibly corresponds to TRBD1 (5 bases). CDR1 is PRHDT, CDR2 FYEKMQ, per germline (reference sequence). The CDR3 spans 12 residues. Trimming shortened V by 5 bases and J by 2 bases, and 7 bases separated the two germline ends.

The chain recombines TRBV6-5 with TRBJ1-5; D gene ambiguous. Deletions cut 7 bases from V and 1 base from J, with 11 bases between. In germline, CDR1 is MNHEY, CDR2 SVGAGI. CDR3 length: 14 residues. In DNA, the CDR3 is TGTGCCAGCAATCGGGTCCCCAGCAATCAGCCCCAGCATTTT. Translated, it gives CASNRVPSNQPQHF.

CDR3: CASSPPLAGSEQFF. In nucleotides, the CDR3 is TGTGCCAGCTCACCACCCCTAGCGGGGAGTGAGCAGTTCTTC. The chain links TRBV18 to TRBJ2-1; 9 nucleotides match TRBD2. Germline lookup yields CDR1 KGHSH and CDR2 LQKENI. After removal of 0 bases from V and 9 bases from J, the junction contained 3 bases not matched to a gene. CDR3 length: 14 residues.

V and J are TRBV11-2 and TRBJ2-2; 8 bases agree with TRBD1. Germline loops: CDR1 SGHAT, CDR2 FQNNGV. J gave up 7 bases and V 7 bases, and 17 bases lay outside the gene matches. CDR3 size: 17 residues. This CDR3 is CASIFEPGGGIIGELFF. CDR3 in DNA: TGTGCCAGCATATTTGAACCAGGGGGCGGAATAATCGGGGAGCTGTTTTTT.

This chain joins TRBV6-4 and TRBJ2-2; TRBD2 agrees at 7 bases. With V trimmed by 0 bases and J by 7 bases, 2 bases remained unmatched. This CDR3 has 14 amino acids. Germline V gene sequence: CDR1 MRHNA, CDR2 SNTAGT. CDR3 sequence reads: CASSDSSGNGELFF. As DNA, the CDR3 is TGTGCCAGCAGTGACTCGAGCGGGAACGGGGAGCTGTTTTTT.

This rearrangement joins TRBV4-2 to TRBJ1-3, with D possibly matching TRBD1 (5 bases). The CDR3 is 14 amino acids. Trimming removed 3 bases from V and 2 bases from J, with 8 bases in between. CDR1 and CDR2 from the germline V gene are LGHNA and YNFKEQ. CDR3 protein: CASSQTEAGNTIYF. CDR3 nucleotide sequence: TGTGCCAGCAGCCAGACAGAGGCTGGAAACACCATATATTTT.

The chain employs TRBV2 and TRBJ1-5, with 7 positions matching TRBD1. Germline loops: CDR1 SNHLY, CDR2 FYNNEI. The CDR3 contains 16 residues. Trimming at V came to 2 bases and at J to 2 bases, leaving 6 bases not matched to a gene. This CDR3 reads CASSEKGTARNQPQHF. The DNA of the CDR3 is TGTGCCAGCAGTGAAAAAGGGACAGCCCGCAATCAGCCCCAGCATTTT. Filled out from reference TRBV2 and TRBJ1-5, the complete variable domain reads EPEVTQTPSHQVTQMGQEVILRCVPISNHLYFYWYRQILGQKVEFLVSFYNNEISEKSEIFDDQFSVERPDGSNFTLKIRSTKLEDSAMYFCASSEKGTARNQPQHFGDGTRLSIL.

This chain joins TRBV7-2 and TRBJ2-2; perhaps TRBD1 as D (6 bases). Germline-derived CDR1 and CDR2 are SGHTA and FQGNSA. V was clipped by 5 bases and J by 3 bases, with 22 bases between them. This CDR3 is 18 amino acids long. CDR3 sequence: CASSRRATRGPDTGELFF. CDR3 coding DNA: TGTGCCAGCAGCCGGCGCGCCACCAGGGGCCCGGACACCGGGGAGCTGTTTTTT. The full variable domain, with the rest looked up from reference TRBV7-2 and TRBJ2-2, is GAGVSQSPSNKVTEKGKDVELRCDPISGHTALYWYRQSLGQGLEFLIYFQGNSAPDKSGLPSDRFSAERTGGSVSTLTIQRTQQEDSAVYLCASSRRATRGPDTGELFFGEGSRLTVL.

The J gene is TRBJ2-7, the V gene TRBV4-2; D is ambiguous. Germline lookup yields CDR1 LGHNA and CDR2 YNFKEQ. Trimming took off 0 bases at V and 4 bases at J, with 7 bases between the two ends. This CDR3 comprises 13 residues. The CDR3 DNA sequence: TGTGCCAGCAGCCAAGAGGCCAGGTACGAGCAGTACTTC. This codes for CASSQEARYEQYF.

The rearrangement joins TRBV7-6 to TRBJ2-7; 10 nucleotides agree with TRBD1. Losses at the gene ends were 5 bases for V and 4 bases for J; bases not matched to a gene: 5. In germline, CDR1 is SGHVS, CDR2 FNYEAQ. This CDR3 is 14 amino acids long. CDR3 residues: CASSLTGGAYEQYF. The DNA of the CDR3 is TGTGCCAGCAGCCTGACAGGGGGCGCGTACGAGCAGTACTTC.

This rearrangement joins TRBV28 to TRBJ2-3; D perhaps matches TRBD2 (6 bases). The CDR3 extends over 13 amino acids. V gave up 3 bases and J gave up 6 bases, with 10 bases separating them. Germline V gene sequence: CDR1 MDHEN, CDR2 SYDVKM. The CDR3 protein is CASSLGGVDTQYF. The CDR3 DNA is TGTGCCAGCAGTTTGGGGGGAGTGGATACGCAGTATTTT.

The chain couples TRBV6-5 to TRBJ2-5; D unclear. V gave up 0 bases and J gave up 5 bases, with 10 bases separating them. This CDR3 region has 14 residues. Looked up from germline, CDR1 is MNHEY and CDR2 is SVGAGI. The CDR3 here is CASSYSNARETQYF. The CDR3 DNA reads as TGTGCCAGCAGTTACTCGAATGCCCGGGAGACCCAGTACTTC.

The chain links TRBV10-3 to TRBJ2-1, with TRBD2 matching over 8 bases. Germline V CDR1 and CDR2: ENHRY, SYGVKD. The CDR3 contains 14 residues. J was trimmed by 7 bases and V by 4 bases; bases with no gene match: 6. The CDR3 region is CAISGNIAGNEQFF. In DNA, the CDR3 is TGTGCCATCAGTGGTAATATAGCGGGGAATGAGCAGTTCTTC.

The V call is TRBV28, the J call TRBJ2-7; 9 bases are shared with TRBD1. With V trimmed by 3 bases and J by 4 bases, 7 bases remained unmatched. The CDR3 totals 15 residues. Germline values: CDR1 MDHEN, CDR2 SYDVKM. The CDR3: CASSFSGQGNYEQYF. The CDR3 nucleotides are TGTGCCAGCAGTTTCTCAGGACAGGGGAATTACGAGCAGTACTTC.

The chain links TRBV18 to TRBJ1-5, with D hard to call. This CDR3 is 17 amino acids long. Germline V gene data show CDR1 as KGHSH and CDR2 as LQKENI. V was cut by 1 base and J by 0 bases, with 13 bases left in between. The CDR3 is CASSPRPVNYSNQPQHF. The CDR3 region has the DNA TGTGCCAGCTCACCACGTCCAGTAAATTATAGCAATCAGCCCCAGCATTTT.